This T cell receptor beta chain was recovered during a study of regulatory T cells in long-lasting Graves disease (dated by TCRdb to about 2021). Describing the broader study: Persistent Graves' disease was defined as persistently positive TSH receptor autoantibodies together with antithyroid drug treatment for over 5 years. TCR sequencing covered some 13 persistent and around 20 newly diagnosed Graves' disease patients, some 33 samples in total. The study took place in China and was registered as a clinical trial. Antithyroid drugs had been taken for about 10.3 years on average by persistent Graves' disease patients in the clinical cohort. This study used TCR sequencing and RNA sequencing of peripheral blood to compare persistent Graves' disease patients against newly diagnosed Graves' disease patients.

Reading the label with the study, this specimen's time point is: persistent/refractory GD, antithyroid drugs over 5 years with positive TRAb. For both TCR sequencing and RNA sequencing, RNA was extracted from PBMCs using TRIzol. The diagnosis of Graves' disease was made according to American Thyroid Association guidelines. The patients came from an endocrinology department in Xi'an, China. Each patient gave roughly 8.4 milliliters of peripheral blood, collected in an EDTA anticoagulant tube. PBMCs were isolated by Ficoll Paque Plus density gradient separation without further T cell sorting. An Agilent 2100 Bioanalyzer and agarose gel were used to assess RNA quality, and a NanoDrop 2000 was used to measure RNA concentration. The library was obtained by multiplex PCR. TCRdb lists the instrument as Illumina HiSeq 4000. TCR beta libraries were built with iRepertoire HTBI primers and Arm-PCR amplification of CDR3 regions. Before sequencing, the PCR products underwent gel purification. Under the source paper's analysis protocol: A total of roughly 65 TRBV and approximately 13 TRBJ segments were identified across samples and were used for gene usage analysis of CDR3 amino acid clonotypes. COPE and FqMerger were used to merge the filtered high-quality paired reads into contigs. Contigs were aligned with BLAST to IMGT TRBV, TRBD and TRBJ reference genes, and CDR3 was defined per IMGT. Clonotypes above 0.1% frequency were classified as highly expanded clones. Repertoire diversity was measured by Shannon entropy, and V-J evenness by the Gini coefficient. Clonotypes shared by more than one individual were considered public. TCRdb applied fastp at Q25 and MiXCR to the public reads, then kept only in-frame beta chains. Each record represents a unique CDR3 protein, reported with the most common genes and DNA among its rows. TCRdb's processing, not the authors', yielded these V and J calls. Here the sample has more than 300,000 distinct CDR3 sequences; around a fifth occur a single time. The top ten clonotypes cover around 30% of the sample.

This clonotype has at least ten counts. The specificity of this receptor is unknown. Per-nucleotide qualities are absent, and no much larger clonotype sits a single base away. The CDR3 has 15 amino acids, counting the end cysteine and phenylalanine. CDR3 DNA is the only sequence kept; it has 45 bases, read in frame from the first base. At the junction V is shortened by 5 bases and J by 3 bases; bases outside the gene matches: 8. What the authors observed across the whole study: Compared with newly diagnosed patients, patients with persistent Graves' disease had lower TCR Shannon entropy and fewer highly expanded clones, which suggests clonal expansion. TRBV28, TRBJ1-2 and TRBJ2-5 were preferentially used in persistent disease, while TRBV20-1 and TRBJ2-1 were favored in newly diagnosed disease. Peripheral blood alone was examined, since thyroid tissue, which constituted the primary lesion, could not be accessed. More public clonotypes were shared among persistent patients (roughly 2,700) than among newly diagnosed patients (roughly 960). The authors acknowledged the small sample size as a limitation that may reduce accuracy. Only the TCR beta chain was sequenced and analyzed.

The V and J segments used are TRBV12-3 or TRBV12-4 and TRBJ2-5, and TRBD1 aligns with 8 junction nucleotides. The sample was peripheral blood mononuclear cells (PBMCs), taken when the disease was refractory, from a patient treated with antithyroid drugs. This TCR came from a female donor with Graves disease. The CDR3 loop reads CASSDRTGPEETQYF. At the DNA level, the sequence is TGTGCCAGCAGTGACCGGACAGGGCCTGAAGAGACCCAGTACTTC.